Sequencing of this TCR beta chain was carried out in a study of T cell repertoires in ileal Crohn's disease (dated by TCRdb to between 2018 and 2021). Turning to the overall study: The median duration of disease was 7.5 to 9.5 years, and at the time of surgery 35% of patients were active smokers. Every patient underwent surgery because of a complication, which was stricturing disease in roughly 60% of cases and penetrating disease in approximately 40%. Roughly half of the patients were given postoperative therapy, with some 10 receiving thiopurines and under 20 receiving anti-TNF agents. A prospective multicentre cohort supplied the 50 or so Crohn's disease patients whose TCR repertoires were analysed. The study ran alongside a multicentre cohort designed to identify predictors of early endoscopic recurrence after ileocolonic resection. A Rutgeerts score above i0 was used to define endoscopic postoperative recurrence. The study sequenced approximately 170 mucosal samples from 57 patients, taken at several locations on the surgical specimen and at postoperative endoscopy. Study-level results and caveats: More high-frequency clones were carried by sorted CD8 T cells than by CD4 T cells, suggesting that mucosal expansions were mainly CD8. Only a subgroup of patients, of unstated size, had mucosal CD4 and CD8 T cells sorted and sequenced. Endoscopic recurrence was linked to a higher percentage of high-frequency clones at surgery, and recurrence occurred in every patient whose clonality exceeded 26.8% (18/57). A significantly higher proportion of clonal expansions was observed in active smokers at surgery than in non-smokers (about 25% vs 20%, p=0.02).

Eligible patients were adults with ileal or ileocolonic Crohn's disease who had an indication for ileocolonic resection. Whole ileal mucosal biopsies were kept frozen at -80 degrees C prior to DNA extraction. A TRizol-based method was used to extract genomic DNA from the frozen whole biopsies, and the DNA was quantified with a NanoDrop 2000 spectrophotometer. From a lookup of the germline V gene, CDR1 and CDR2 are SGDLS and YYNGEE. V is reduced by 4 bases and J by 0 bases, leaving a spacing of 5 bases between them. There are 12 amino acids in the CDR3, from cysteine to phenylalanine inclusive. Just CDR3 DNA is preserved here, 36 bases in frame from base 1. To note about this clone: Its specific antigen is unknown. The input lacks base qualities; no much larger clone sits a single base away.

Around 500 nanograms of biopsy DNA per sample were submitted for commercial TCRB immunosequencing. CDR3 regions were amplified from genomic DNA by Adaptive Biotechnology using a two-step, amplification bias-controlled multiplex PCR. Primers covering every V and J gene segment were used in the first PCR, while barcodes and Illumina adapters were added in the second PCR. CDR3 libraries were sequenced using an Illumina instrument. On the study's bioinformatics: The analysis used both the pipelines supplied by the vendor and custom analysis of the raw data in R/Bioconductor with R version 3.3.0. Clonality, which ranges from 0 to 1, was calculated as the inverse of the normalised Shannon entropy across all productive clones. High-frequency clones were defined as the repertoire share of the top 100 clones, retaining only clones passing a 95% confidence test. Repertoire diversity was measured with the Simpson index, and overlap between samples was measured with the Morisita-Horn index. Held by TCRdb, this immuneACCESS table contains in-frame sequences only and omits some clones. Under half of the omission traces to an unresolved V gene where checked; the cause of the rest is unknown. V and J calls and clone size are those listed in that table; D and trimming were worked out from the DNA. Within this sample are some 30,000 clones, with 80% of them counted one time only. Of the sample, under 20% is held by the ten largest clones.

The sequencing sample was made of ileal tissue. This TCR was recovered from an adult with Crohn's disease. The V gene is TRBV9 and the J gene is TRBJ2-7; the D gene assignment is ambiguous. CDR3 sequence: CASSPNSYEQYF. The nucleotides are TGTGCCAGCAGCCCTAACTCCTACGAGCAGTACTTC.